This T cell receptor beta chain emerged from a study of early T cells in non-severe SARS-CoV-2 infection. Study findings and constraints: VDJdb matching skewed toward anti-spike CD8 responses, missing private and CD4 specificities.

For this clonotype: Its antigen is as yet unknown.

MiXCR, run by TCRdb on the 5' RACE reads, gives a single entry per CDR3 protein. Of tens of thousands of distinct CDR3 sequences listed, approximately 7% are singletons. The source material was whole blood. The sequence was obtained from an adult who was a healthcare worker with PCR-confirmed SARS-CoV-2 infection or an uninfected control (not recorded which).

This CDR3 is CASSLVGTPPLHF. DNA for the CDR3: TGTGCCAGCAGCTTAGTCGGGACACCACCCCTCCACTTT. The chain uses TRBV7-8 and TRBJ1-6; TRBD1 is a possible D gene (6 bases). V lost 1 base and J lost 11, with 9 bases in between. The CDR3 contains 13 residues. Germline CDR1 and CDR2: SGHVS and FQNEAQ.